Below are 30 T cell receptor beta chains sequenced from a single sample in a study of cytomegalovirus exposure and HLA in healthy donors. Primers for the PCR totalled 60 Vbeta and 13 Jbeta. The data were produced by immunoSEQ multiplex PCR, yet TCRdb's version contains in-frame clones alone and is incomplete. The repertoire consists of about 98,000 clones, with around three quarters occurring once and the leading ten covering over 15%. Sequencing was performed on PBMCs. The receptor source for this set is a man aged 55-75 years in good health and CMV-seropositive.

The rearrangement joins TRBV19 to TRBJ1-5; TRBD1 might be the D (5 bases). CDR1 is LNHDA and CDR2 is SQIVND in the germline V gene (reference sequence). The CDR3 contains 15 residues. Trimming took 3 bases from V and 4 from J, leaving 13 bases between them. This CDR3 is CASSMTELKNQPQHF. CDR3 DNA: TGTGCCAGTAGTATGACAGAACTTAAAAATCAGCCCCAGCATTTT.

The J gene is TRBJ2-3, the V gene TRBV7-2; 7 nucleotides agree with TRBD1. V lost 0 bases, J lost 0 bases, and 3 bases stayed unmatched. Germline lookup yields CDR1 SGHTA and CDR2 FQGNSA. CDR3 length: 16 residues. Here the CDR3 reads CASSLAGGRSTDTQYF. The CDR3 DNA is TGTGCCAGCAGCTTAGCAGGGGGCAGAAGCACAGATACGCAGTATTTT.

The chain combines TRBV6-5 with TRBJ1-2, with unresolved D. The V gene's germline CDR1 is MNHEY and CDR2 SVGAGI. V dropped 0 bases and J dropped 4 bases, with 15 bases sitting between them. This CDR3 is built from 16 residues. The CDR3, as DNA: TGTGCCAGCAGTTACTCGAGGGTTGCGTCCGGCTATGGCTACACCTTC. As protein: CASSYSRVASGYGYTF.

The chain is built from TRBV5-8 and TRBJ1-1; D is perhaps TRBD1 (5 bases). The CDR3 sequence is 15 residues long. CDR1 and CDR2 (germline): SGHTS, YDEGEE. Trimming cost V 1 base and J 2 bases, with 12 bases left between them. In nucleotides, the CDR3 is TGTGCCAGCAGCTTGCGGTGGCAGGGAAACACTGAAGCTTTCTTT. It translates to CASSLRWQGNTEAFF.

CDR3 loop: CASSEGASNTEAFF. CDR3 nucleotides: TGTGCCAGCAGTGAAGGGGCTTCGAACACTGAAGCTTTCTTT. This rearrangement joins TRBV6-1 to TRBJ1-1; D unresolved. The germline V gene encodes CDR1 MNHNS and CDR2 SASEGT. The CDR3 has 14 residues. Trimming removed 1 base at V and 1 base at J, with 7 bases between.

The chain has TRBV6-1 and TRBJ2-7; 9 bases match TRBD1. This CDR3 region has 14 residues. With V trimmed by 4 bases and J by 3 bases, 4 bases remained unmatched. Germline CDR1 reads MNHNS; CDR2 reads SASEGT. CDR3 DNA: TGTGCCAGCAGTGGACAGGGGGGCTTCTACGAGCAGTACTTC. This gives the protein CASSGQGGFYEQYF.

The chain carries TRBV30 and TRBJ1-1; 8 positions agree with TRBD1. CDR1 is GTSNPN and CDR2 is SVGIG in the germline V gene (reference sequence). Trimming cost V 1 base and J 1 base; bases outside gene matches: 5. The CDR3 is 15 amino acids. The CDR3 protein is CAWSGRDRTNTEAFF. CDR3 sequence (DNA): TGTGCCTGGAGTGGTAGGGACAGGACGAACACTGAAGCTTTCTTT.

A few counts support this clone. The rearrangement links TRBV5-6 to TRBJ2-7, with D perhaps matching TRBD1 (8 bases). The V end lost 4 bases, the J end lost 1 base, and 27 bases lay between the germline ends. There are 19 residues in the CDR3. Germline-derived CDR1 and CDR2 are SGHDT and YYEEEE. The CDR3 here is CASSPTFRTGLGGSYEQYF. The CDR3 coding sequence is TGTGCCAGCAGCCCAACCTTCCGGACAGGGCTCGGGGGGTCCTACGAGCAGTACTTC. The full variable domain, with the rest looked up from reference TRBV5-6 and TRBJ2-7, is DAGVTQSPTHLIKTRGQQVTLRCSPKSGHDTVSWYQQALGQGPQFIFQYYEEEERQRGNFPDRFSGHQFPNYSSELNVNALLLGDSALYLCASSPTFRTGLGGSYEQYFGPGTRLTVT.

The sample holds one count of this clone. The rearrangement links TRBV28 to TRBJ1-2, with 7 bases lining up with TRBD1. This CDR3 region has 13 residues. Germline values: CDR1 MDHEN, CDR2 SYDVKM. V shed 8 bases and J 7 bases; nucleotides not matched to a gene: 10. The CDR3 DNA reads TGTGCCAGCCTTCCGCAGGGGGTATCTGGCTACACCTTC. Amino acids: CASLPQGVSGYTF.

The chain links TRBV4-1 to TRBJ1-2; the match to TRBD1 covers 7 bases. Germline CDR1 is MGHRA and CDR2 is YSYEKL. The J segment lost 6 bases and the V segment lost 3 bases, leaving 4 bases of the junction unmatched. This CDR3 has 13 amino acids. CDR3 bases: TGCGCCAGCAGCCATAGAACAGGGGATGGCTACACCTTC. It is translated as CASSHRTGDGYTF.

The chain recombines TRBV14 with TRBJ2-3; 9 bases fit TRBD2. CDR3 length: 15 residues. Germline V gives CDR1 SGHDN, CDR2 FVKESK. V was pared by 2 bases and J by 1 base, with 1 base of the junction left unmatched. CDR3 nucleotide sequence: TGTGCCAGCAGCCAAAGGACTAGCGGCACAGATACGCAGTATTTT. It is translated as CASSQRTSGTDTQYF.

The chain has TRBV6-6 and TRBJ2-5; 7 bases agree with TRBD1. TRBJ2-7 matches the DNA end more closely, so the J call is doubtful. Germline CDR1 and CDR2: MNHNY and SVGAGI (reference sequence). The CDR3 totals 15 residues. The CDR3 protein is CASSNGQVDGHEQYF. The CDR3, as DNA: TGTGCCAGCAGCAATGGACAGGTCGACGGTCACGAGCAGTACTTC.

The J gene is TRBJ2-5, the V gene TRBV29-1; TRBD1 aligns across 7 bases. The J segment lost 2 bases and the V segment lost 2 bases, leaving 26 bases of the junction unmatched. Germline V gene lookup returns CDR1 SQVTM and CDR2 ANQGSEA. This CDR3 is 21 amino acids long. CDR3 DNA: TGCAGCGTTGAACTGGTCCGCAAGGGAGTTAGCCTGGGACAGCGACAAGAGACCCAGTACTTC. Translation: CSVELVRKGVSLGQRQETQYF.

The genes are TRBV4-3 and TRBJ1-2; perhaps TRBD1 as D (5 bases). Trimming left V 0 bases short and J 4 bases short, with 21 bases between. Germline loops: CDR1 LGHNA, CDR2 YSLEER. The CDR3 length is 18 residues. CDR3 sequence: CASSQEPHQTVSSYGYTF. Here the CDR3 DNA reads TGCGCCAGCAGCCAAGAACCCCACCAGACAGTTTCCTCCTATGGCTACACCTTC.

The V and J genes are TRBV4-3 and TRBJ2-3; 9 nucleotides line up with TRBD2. CDR1 and CDR2 from the germline V gene are LGHNA and YSLEER. V lost 2 bases and J lost 4; bases outside the gene matches: 10. This CDR3 contains 17 residues. In DNA form, the CDR3 reads TGCGCCAGCAGCCAATTCTCTAGCGGGGTTTCTTCAGATACGCAGTATTTT. It yields the protein CASSQFSSGVSSDTQYF.

V gene TRBV6-5 combines with J gene TRBJ2-1; 10 nucleotides line up with TRBD2. This CDR3 is built from 14 residues. Germline CDR1 and CDR2: MNHEY and SVGAGI. The junction had 2 bases not matched to a gene; V was cut back by 6 bases and J by 3 bases. The DNA for the CDR3 is TGTGCCAGCAGAAGACTAGCGGGCTACAATGAGCAGTTCTTC. This codes for CASRRLAGYNEQFF.

The V gene is TRBV5-1, the J gene TRBJ1-1, with D perhaps TRBD1 (6 bases). Per germline, CDR1 SGHRS and CDR2 YFSETQ. Trimming shortened V by 3 bases and J by 1 base, and 10 bases separated the two germline ends. The CDR3 covers 14 residues. The DNA of the CDR3 is TGCGCCAGCAGCTCGCAACAGGGGAACACTGAAGCTTTCTTT. It specifies CASSSQQGNTEAFF.

The chain employs TRBV5-1 and TRBJ1-2; weak D call: TRBD1 (6 bases). Germline V gene data show CDR1 as SGHRS and CDR2 as YFSETQ. Trimming removed 7 bases at V and 5 bases at J, with 15 bases between. This CDR3 is 13 amino acids long. The CDR3 region has the DNA TGCGCCAGCGGGCAGGGGACTAGGTATGGCTACACCTTC. Protein: CASGQGTRYGYTF. The whole variable domain, remainder taken from reference TRBV5-1 and TRBJ1-2, is KAGVTQTPRYLIKTRGQQVTLSCSPISGHRSVSWYQQTPGQGLQFLFEYFSETQRNKGNFPGRFSGRQFSNSRSEMNVSTLELGDSALYLCASGQGTRYGYTFGSGTRLTVV.

The chain recombines TRBV6-1 with TRBJ2-4, with a weak D call TRBD1 (6 bases). CDR3 length equals 12 residues. Trimming shortened V by 6 bases and J by 8 bases, and 11 bases separated the two germline ends. Germline assignment: CDR1 MNHNS and CDR2 SASEGT. The CDR3 nucleotides are TGTGCCAGCAGCCTCAGGGGTGACATTCAGTACTTC. Its translation is CASSLRGDIQYF.

CDR3 in DNA: TGTGCCAGCAGTTTAAGGGAGGGAGATACGCAGTATTTT. It codes for CASSLREGDTQYF. This rearrangement joins TRBV27 to TRBJ2-3; 7 bases map to TRBD2. The CDR3 runs to 13 residues. Trimming removed 2 bases from V and 5 bases from J; junction bases left unmatched: 1. Germline V gives CDR1 MNHEY, CDR2 SMNVEV (reference sequence).

The chain couples TRBV28 to TRBJ2-7; tentatively, D is TRBD2 (6 bases). Germline V gene sequence: CDR1 MDHEN, CDR2 SYDVKM. The V and J ends lost 7 bases and 5 bases respectively, with 18 bases between them. The CDR3 runs to 14 residues. The CDR3 protein is CASTWTNVAHEQYF. Written as DNA, the CDR3 is TGTGCCAGCACTTGGACTAATGTCGCCCACGAGCAGTACTTC.

V usage is TRBV28 and J usage is TRBJ2-4; D unresolved. V was trimmed by 3 bases and J by 9 bases, leaving 9 bases between them. CDR3 length equals 12 residues. CDR1 is MDHEN, CDR2 SYDVKM, per germline. The CDR3 sequence: CASSFEWAIQYF. The CDR3 DNA reads TGTGCCAGCAGTTTTGAGTGGGCCATTCAGTACTTC.

The chain uses TRBV27 and TRBJ2-7; TRBD1 agrees at 7 bases. Trimming at V came to 5 bases and at J to 0 bases, leaving 7 bases not matched to a gene. The CDR3 sequence is 15 residues long. CDR1 is MNHEY and CDR2 is SMNVEV in the germline V gene (reference sequence). The DNA of the CDR3 is TGTGCCAGCAGTAAATCCGGGACAGTCTCCTACGAGCAGTACTTC. The encoded protein is CASSKSGTVSYEQYF.

This clone has more than one count but fewer than ten. The rearrangement links TRBV29-1 to TRBJ1-1; 9 bases map to TRBD1. The CDR3 has 12 amino acids. V shed 7 bases and J 4 bases; nucleotides not matched to a gene: 4. Germline V gene lookup returns CDR1 SQVTM and CDR2 ANQGSEA. CDR3 nucleotide sequence: TGCAGCGGTACAGGGGGCTTCACTGAAGCTTTCTTT. Encoded protein: CSGTGGFTEAFF. Filled out from reference TRBV29-1 and TRBJ1-1, the complete variable domain reads SAVISQKPSRDICQRGTSLTIQCQVDSQVTMMFWYRQQPGQSLTLIATANQGSEATYESGFVIDKFPISRPNLTFSTLTVSNMSPEDSSIYLCSGTGGFTEAFFGQGTRLTVV.

The chain carries TRBV19 and TRBJ2-2; D gene uncertain. The germline V gene has CDR1 LNHDA and CDR2 SQIVND (reference sequence). There are 16 residues in the CDR3. V was clipped by 3 bases and J by 0 bases, with 11 bases between them. CDR3: CASSMGQKTNTGELFF. CDR3 coding DNA: TGTGCCAGTAGTATGGGCCAGAAAACGAACACCGGGGAGCTGTTTTTT. Full variable domain (outside the CDR3, taken from reference TRBV19 and TRBJ2-2): DGGITQSPKYLFRKEGQNVTLSCEQNLNHDAMYWYRQDPGQGLRLIYYSQIVNDFQKGDIAEGYSVSREKKESFPLTVTSAQKNPTAFYLCASSMGQKTNTGELFFGEGSRLTVL.

The chain combines TRBV9 with TRBJ2-5, with 11 bases fitting TRBD2. Trimming took 0 bases from V and 5 from J; bases not matched to a gene: 3. Germline V gene data show CDR1 as SGDLS and CDR2 as YYNGEE. This CDR3 spans 15 amino acids. The CDR3: CASSVVAGGLETQYF. The CDR3 region has the DNA TGTGCCAGCAGCGTAGTAGCGGGGGGGCTGGAGACCCAGTACTTC.

The chain recombines TRBV29-1 with TRBJ2-1; D might be TRBD1 (7 bases). CDR3 size: 14 residues. CDR1 and CDR2 (germline): SQVTM, ANQGSEA. Trimming cost V 0 bases and J 9 bases, with 15 bases left between them. Written as DNA, the CDR3 is TGCAGCGTTGAAGAACAGGGGAGGATCGGTGAGCAGTTCTTC. It yields the protein CSVEEQGRIGEQFF.

This sequence joins TRBV29-1 and TRBJ2-1, with 13 positions matching TRBD2. The CDR3 is 18 amino acids. V lost 5 bases, J lost 10 bases, and 20 bases stayed unmatched. Germline CDR1 SQVTM, CDR2 ANQGSEA. The CDR3 DNA sequence: TGCAGCGTTCCCTGGGTCACGACTAGCGGGGGGAAGGAGGGGGAGCAGTTCTTC. Encoded protein: CSVPWVTTSGGKEGEQFF.

The chain uses TRBV7-8 and TRBJ2-3; 12 bases fit TRBD2. The germline CDR1 and CDR2 sequences are SGHVS and FQNEAQ. J gave up 4 bases and V 10 bases, and 6 bases lay outside the gene matches. The CDR3 length is 14 residues. This CDR3 is CATGLAGSSDTQYF. CDR3 nucleotides: TGTGCCACCGGACTAGCGGGGAGCTCAGATACGCAGTATTTT.

The chain uses TRBV29-1 and TRBJ1-2; tentatively, D is TRBD1 (6 bases). The CDR3 sequence is 12 residues long. Trimming left V 7 bases short and J 5 bases short, with 14 bases between. The germline CDR1 and CDR2 sequences are SQVTM and ANQGSEA. CDR3 bases: TGCAGCGACTGGACAGCCTCTTATGGCTACACCTTC. Protein sequence: CSDWTASYGYTF.